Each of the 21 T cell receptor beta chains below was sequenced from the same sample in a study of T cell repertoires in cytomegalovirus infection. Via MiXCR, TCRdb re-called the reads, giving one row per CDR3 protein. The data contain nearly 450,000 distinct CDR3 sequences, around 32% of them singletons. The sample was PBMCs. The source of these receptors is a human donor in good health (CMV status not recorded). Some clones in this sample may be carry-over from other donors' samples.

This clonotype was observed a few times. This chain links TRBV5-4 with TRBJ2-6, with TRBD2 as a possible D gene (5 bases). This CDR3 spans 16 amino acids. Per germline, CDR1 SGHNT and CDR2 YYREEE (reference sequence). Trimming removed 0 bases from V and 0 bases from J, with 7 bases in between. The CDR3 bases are TGTGCCAGCAGCTTGGCGGGAAGCTCTGGGGCCAACGTCCTGACTTTC. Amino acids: CASSLAGSSGANVLTF.

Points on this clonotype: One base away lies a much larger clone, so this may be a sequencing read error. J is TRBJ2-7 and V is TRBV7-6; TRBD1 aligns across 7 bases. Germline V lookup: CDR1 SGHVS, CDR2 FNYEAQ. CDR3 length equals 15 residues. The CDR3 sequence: CSSSTTGTDNYEQYF. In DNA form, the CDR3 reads TGTTCCAGCAGCACCACCGGGACAGATAACTACGAGCAGTACTTC. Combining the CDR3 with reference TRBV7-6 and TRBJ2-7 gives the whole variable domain GAGVSQSPRYKVTKRGQDVALRCDPISGHVSLYWYRQALGQGPEFLTYFNYEAQQDKSGLPNDRFSAERPEGSISTLTIQRTEQRDSAMYRCSSSTTGTDNYEQYFGPGTRLTVT.

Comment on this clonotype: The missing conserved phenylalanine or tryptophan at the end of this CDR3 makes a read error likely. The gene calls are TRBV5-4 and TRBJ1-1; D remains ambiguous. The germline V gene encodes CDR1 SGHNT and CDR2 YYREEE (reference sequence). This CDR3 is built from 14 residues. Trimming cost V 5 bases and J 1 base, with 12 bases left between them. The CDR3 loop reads CASRTVDKNTEAFL. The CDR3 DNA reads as TGTGCCAGCAGAACGGTCGACAAGAACACTGAAGCTTTCTTG.

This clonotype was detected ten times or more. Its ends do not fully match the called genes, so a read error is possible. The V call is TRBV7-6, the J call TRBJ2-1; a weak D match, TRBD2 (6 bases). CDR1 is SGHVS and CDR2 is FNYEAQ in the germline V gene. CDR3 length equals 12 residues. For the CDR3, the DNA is TGTGCCAGCAGCTTAGGAGGACTACCGGCGCGCTTC. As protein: CASSLGGLPARF.

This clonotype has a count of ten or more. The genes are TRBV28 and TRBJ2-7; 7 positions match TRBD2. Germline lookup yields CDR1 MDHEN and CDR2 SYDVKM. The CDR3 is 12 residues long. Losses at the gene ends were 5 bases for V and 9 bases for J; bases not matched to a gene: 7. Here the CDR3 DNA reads TGTGCCAGCAGTCCCGGACTAGTCGGGCAGTACTTC. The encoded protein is CASSPGLVGQYF.

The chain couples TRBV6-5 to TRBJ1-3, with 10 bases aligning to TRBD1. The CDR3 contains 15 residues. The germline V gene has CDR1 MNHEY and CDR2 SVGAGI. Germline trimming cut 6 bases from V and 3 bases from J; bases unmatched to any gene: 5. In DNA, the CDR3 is TGTGCCAGCAGAACGACAGGGGGCATTGGAAACACCATATATTTT. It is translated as CASRTTGGIGNTIYF.

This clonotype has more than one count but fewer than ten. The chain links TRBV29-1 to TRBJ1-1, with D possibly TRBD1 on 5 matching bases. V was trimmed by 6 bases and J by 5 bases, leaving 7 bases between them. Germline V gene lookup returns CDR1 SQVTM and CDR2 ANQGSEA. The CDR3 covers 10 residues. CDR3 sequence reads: CSVGETEAFF. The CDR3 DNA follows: TGCAGCGTGGGGGAAACTGAAGCTTTCTTT.

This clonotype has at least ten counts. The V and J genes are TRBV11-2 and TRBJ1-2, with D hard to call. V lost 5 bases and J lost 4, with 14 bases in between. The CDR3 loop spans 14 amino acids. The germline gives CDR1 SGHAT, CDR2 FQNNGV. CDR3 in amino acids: CASSPGPLGYGYTF. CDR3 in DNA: TGTGCCAGCAGCCCGGGCCCCCTGGGCTATGGCTACACCTTC.

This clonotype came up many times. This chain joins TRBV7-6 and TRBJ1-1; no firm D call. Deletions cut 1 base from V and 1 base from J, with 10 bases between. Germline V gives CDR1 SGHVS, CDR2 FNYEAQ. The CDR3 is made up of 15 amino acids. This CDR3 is CASSLGLGSNTEAFF. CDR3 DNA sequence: TGTGCCAGCAGCTTAGGGCTAGGCTCGAACACTGAAGCTTTCTTT.

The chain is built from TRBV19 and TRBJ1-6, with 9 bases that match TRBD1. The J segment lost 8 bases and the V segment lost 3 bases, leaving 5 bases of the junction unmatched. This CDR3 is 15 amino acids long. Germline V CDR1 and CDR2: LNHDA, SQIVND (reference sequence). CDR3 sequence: CASSIWDREDSPLHF. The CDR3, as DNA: TGTGCCAGTAGTATTTGGGACAGGGAAGATTCACCCCTCCACTTT.

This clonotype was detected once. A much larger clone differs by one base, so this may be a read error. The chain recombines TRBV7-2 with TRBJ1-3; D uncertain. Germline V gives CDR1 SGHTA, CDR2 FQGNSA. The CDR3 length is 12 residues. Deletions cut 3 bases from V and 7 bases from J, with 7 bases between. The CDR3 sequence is CASSFARNTIYF. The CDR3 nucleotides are TGTGCCAGCAGCTTCGCAAGGAACACCATATATTTT.

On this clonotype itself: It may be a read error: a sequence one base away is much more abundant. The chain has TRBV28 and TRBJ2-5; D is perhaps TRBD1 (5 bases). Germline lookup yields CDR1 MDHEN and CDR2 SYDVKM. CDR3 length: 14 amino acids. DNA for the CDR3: TGTGCCAGCAGTTTACAGGGTTCAATAGAGACCCAGTCCTTC. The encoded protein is CASSLQGSIETQSF.

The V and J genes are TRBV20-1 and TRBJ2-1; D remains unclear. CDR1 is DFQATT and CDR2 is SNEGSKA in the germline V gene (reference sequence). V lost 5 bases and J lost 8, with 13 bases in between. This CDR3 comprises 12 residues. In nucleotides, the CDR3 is TGCAGTGCTTCGACCAGATTCGATGAGCAGTTCTTC. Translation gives CSASTRFDEQFF.

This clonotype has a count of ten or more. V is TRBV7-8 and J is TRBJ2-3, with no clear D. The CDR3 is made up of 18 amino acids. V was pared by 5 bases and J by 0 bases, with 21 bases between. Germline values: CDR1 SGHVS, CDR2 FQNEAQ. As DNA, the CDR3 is TGTGCCAGCAGCCTACCCTCGAACCGGCAGGAGAGCACAGATACGCAGTATTTT. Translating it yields CASSLPSNRQESTDTQYF.

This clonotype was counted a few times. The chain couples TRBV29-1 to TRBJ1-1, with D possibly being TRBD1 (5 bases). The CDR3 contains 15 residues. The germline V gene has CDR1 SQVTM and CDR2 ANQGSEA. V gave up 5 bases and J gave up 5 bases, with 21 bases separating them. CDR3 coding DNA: TGCAGCGTTCGACACAAACTCAGGGTTGGGACTGAAGCTTTCTTT. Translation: CSVRHKLRVGTEAFF. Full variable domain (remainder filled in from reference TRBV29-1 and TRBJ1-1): SAVISQKPSRDICQRGTSLTIQCQVDSQVTMMFWYRQQPGQSLTLIATANQGSEATYESGFVIDKFPISRPNLTFSTLTVSNMSPEDSSIYLCSVRHKLRVGTEAFFGQGTRLTVV.

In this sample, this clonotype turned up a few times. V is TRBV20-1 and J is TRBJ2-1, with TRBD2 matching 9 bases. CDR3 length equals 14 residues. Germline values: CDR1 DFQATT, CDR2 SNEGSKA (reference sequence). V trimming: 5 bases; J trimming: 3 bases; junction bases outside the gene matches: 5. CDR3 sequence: CSASSGAGYNEQFF. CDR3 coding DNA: TGCAGTGCTTCTAGCGGGGCTGGCTACAATGAGCAGTTCTTC.

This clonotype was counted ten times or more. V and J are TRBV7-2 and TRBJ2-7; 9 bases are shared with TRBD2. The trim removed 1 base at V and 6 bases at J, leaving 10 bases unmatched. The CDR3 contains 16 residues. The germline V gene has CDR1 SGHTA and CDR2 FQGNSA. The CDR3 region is CASSLVERGAAIEQYF. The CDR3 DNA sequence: TGTGCCAGCAGCTTAGTTGAGCGGGGGGCCGCCATCGAGCAGTACTTC.

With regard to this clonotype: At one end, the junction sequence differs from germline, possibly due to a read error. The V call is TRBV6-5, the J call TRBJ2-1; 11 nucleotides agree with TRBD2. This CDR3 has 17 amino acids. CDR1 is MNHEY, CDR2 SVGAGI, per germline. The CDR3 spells CARSYQLAGGHKDEQFF. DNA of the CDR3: TGTGCCCGCAGTTACCAGCTAGCGGGGGGACATAAGGATGAGCAGTTCTTC.

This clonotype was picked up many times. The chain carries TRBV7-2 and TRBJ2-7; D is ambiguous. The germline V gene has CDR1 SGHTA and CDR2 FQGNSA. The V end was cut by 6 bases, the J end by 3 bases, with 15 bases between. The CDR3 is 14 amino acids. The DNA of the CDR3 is TGTGCCAGCAGACGAATTGGAAGAGGCTACGAGCAGTACTTC. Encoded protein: CASRRIGRGYEQYF. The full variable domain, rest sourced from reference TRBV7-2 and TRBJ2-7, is GAGVSQSPSNKVTEKGKDVELRCDPISGHTALYWYRQSLGQGLEFLIYFQGNSAPDKSGLPSDRFSAERTGGSVSTLTIQRTQQEDSAVYLCASRRIGRGYEQYFGPGTRLTVT.

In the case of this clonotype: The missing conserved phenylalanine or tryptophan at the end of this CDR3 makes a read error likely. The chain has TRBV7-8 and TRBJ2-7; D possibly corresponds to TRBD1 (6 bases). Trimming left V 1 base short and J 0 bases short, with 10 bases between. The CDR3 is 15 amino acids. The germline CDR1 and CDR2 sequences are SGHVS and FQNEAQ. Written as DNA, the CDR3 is TGTGCCAGCAGCTTAGGGGGGCCCTTCTCCTACGAGCAGTACTTA. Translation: CASSLGGPFSYEQYL.

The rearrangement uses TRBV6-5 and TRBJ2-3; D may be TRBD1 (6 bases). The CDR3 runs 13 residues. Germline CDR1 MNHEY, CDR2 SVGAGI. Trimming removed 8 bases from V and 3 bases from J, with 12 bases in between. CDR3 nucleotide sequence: TGTGCCAGCGGATCCACAGGGACAGATACGCAGTATTTT. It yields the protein CASGSTGTDTQYF.